A selection of T cell receptor beta chains follows, all from one sample in a study of shared clonotypes between healthy human individuals. Generated by immunoSEQ multiplex PCR, the TCRdb table keeps only in-frame clones and is missing some. The table shows fewer than 400,000 clones, with around two thirds occurring only once. Material: memory CD4+ T cells sorted from blood. The receptors were sampled from a man aged 25 to 40 in good health. The CDR3 runs from the conserved cysteine through the conserved F or W. The order of the fields is clone size, V gene, D gene, J gene, CDR3 protein, CDR3 DNA. The D gene is left open where the match is weak. A row's size may be missing; if present it is once, few, many or a size class.

>once|TRBV5-4|.|TRBJ2-1
CASSGMTSPNEQFF
TGTGCCAGCAGCGGAATGACTAGTCCCAATGAGCAGTTCTTC
>.|TRBV13|TRBD2|TRBJ2-7
CASSLGSWRGSSYEQYF
TGTGCCAGCAGCTTAGGCAGTTGGCGGGGGAGCTCCTACGAGCAGTACTTC
>medium-sized|TRBV6-6|.|TRBJ1-2
CASSPNLGDYGYTF
TGTGCCAGCAGTCCCAATTTGGGGGACTATGGCTACACCTTC
>.|TRBV5-4|TRBD2|TRBJ2-3
CASSPSGITDTQYF
TGTGCCAGCAGCCCAAGCGGGATCACAGATACGCAGTATTTT
>.|TRBV2|.|TRBJ1-1
CASSPGTVNTEAFF
TGTGCCAGCAGTCCCGGAACAGTGAACACTGAAGCTTTCTTT
>.|TRBV7-8|.|TRBJ2-7
CASSLNLYEQYF
TGTGCCAGCAGCCTGAACCTCTACGAGCAGTACTTC
>few|TRBV21-1|.|TRBJ2-7
CDSSKGTQPEGSSYEQYF
TGTGACAGCAGCAAAGGAACGCAGCCAGAAGGATCCTCGTACGAGCAGTACTTC
>.|TRBV30|TRBD1|TRBJ1-5
CAWSVRTGGNQPQHF
TGTGCCTGGAGTGTAAGGACAGGGGGCAATCAGCCCCAGCATTTT
>.|TRBV14|TRBD1|TRBJ2-7
CASSWTGVEQYF
TGTGCCAGCAGCTGGACAGGGGTCGAGCAGTACTTC
>few|TRBV11-2|.|TRBJ2-3
CASSLGAGASRGTQYF
TGTGCCAGCAGCTTAGGAGCGGGCGCAAGTCGGGGTACGCAGTATTTT
>.|TRBV19|TRBD2|TRBJ2-1
CASRTSSSSSYNEQFF
TGTGCCAGTCGGACTAGCTCATCGAGCTCCTACAATGAGCAGTTCTTC
>.|TRBV7-6|TRBD1|TRBJ1-4
CASSLAGGAANEKLFF
TGTGCCAGCAGCTTGGCAGGGGGCGCGGCTAATGAAAAACTGTTTTTT
>.|TRBV11-2|.|TRBJ1-1
CASSFRPGLTEAFF
TGTGCCAGCAGCTTCAGACCGGGGCTCACTGAAGCTTTCTTT
>.|TRBV5-8|TRBD2|TRBJ2-2
CASSSTGGGELFF
TGTGCCAGCAGCTCGACGGGGGGCGGGGAGCTGTTTTTT
>.|TRBV7-9|.|TRBJ1-2
CASSLARHYGYTF
TGTGCCAGCAGCTTAGCGCGGCACTATGGCTACACCTTC
>few|TRBV5-1|.|TRBJ2-7
CASRQDSLSSYEQYF
TGCGCCAGCAGACAAGACTCTTTAAGCTCCTACGAGCAGTACTTC
>.|TRBV23-1|.|TRBJ1-4
CASGGRGDEKLFF
TGCGCCAGCGGAGGGAGGGGGGATGAAAAACTGTTTTTT
>.|TRBV5-4|.|TRBJ1-2
CASSREGAIGGYTF
TGTGCCAGCAGCCGCGAAGGGGCAATAGGAGGCTACACCTTC
>.|TRBV2|.|TRBJ1-4
CASSRDQGEKLFF
TGTGCCAGCAGCCGGGACCAGGGGGAAAAACTGTTTTTT
>.|TRBV4-1|TRBD1|TRBJ1-5
CASSGQGGNQPQHF
TGCGCCAGCAGCGGACAGGGCGGAAATCAGCCCCAGCATTTT
>once|TRBV7-6|.|TRBJ2-1
CASSLGSASAYNEQFF
TGTGCCAGCAGCTTAGGGTCCGCGAGCGCCTACAATGAGCAGTTCTTC
>.|TRBV14|TRBD2|TRBJ2-5
CASSKGLAGETQYF
TGTGCCAGCAGTAAAGGACTAGCGGGAGAGACCCAGTACTTC
>.|TRBV5-4|TRBD1|TRBJ2-1
CASSPGTASSYNEQFF
TGTGCCAGCAGCCCCGGGACAGCATCCTCCTACAATGAGCAGTTCTTC
>.|TRBV6-5|.|TRBJ2-1
CASRGSSLGNEQFF
TGTGCCAGCAGGGGGAGTTCTTTGGGCAATGAGCAGTTCTTC
>.|TRBV5-1|.|TRBJ2-7
CASSVGRAQGRSSYEQYF
TGCGCCAGCAGCGTCGGACGGGCGCAGGGACGATCCTCCTACGAGCAGTACTTC
>.|TRBV5-4|TRBD1|TRBJ2-3
CASSTGTGSEDTQYF
TGTGCCAGCAGCACTGGGACAGGGTCTGAAGATACGCAGTATTTT
>few|TRBV30|.|TRBJ1-1
CAAGKMNTEAFF
TGTGCCGCAGGAAAGATGAACACTGAAGCTTTCTTT
>few|TRBV29-1|.|TRBJ2-5
CSVVDPYQETQYF
TGCAGCGTTGTTGACCCCTACCAAGAGACCCAGTACTTC
>.|TRBV5-1|.|TRBJ2-3
CASSYLTTSTDTQYF
TGCGCCAGCAGCTACTTGACCACTAGCACAGATACGCAGTATTTT
>.|TRBV25-1|.|TRBJ2-2
CASKGAADTGELFF
TGTGCCAGCAAAGGTGCAGCGGATACCGGGGAGCTGTTTTTT
>.|TRBV27|TRBD2|TRBJ2-2
CASRRGTSGHTGELFF
TGTGCCAGCAGGAGAGGGACTAGCGGTCACACCGGGGAGCTGTTTTTT
>.|TRBV12-5|.|TRBJ2-7
CASGLDLPGVSYTYEQYF
TGTGCTAGTGGTTTGGACCTTCCAGGGGTGTCTTACACCTACGAGCAGTACTTC
>once|TRBV28|.|TRBJ1-5
CASRRTDAAQPQHF
TGTGCCAGCAGAAGGACGGACGCGGCTCAGCCCCAGCATTTT
>.|TRBV20-1|.|TRBJ2-3
CSARWGDTQYF
TGCAGTGCTAGATGGGGAGATACGCAGTATTTT
>.|TRBV7-2|.|TRBJ2-1
CASSHGLTSNEQFF
TGTGCCAGCAGCCACGGACTCACTTCCAATGAGCAGTTCTTC
>.|TRBV5-8|.|TRBJ2-1
CASSLRQLNEQFF
TGTGCCAGCAGCTTGAGACAGCTCAATGAGCAGTTCTTC
>.|TRBV18|.|TRBJ2-7
CASSPLSGQGTSYEQYF
TGTGCCAGCTCACCACTCTCGGGTCAGGGTACGTCCTACGAGCAGTACTTC
>.|TRBV2|.|TRBJ2-7
CASSDSVLGQTSYEQYF
TGTGCCAGCAGTGATTCGGTGCTGGGGCAGACCTCCTACGAGCAGTACTTC
>many|TRBV6-4|.|TRBJ2-6
CASSESSGANVLTF
TGTGCCAGCAGTGAGAGCTCTGGGGCCAACGTCCTGACTTTC
>.|TRBV4-3|.|TRBJ1-5
CASSLRRTNQPQHF
TGCGCCAGCAGCCTCCGACGGACCAATCAGCCCCAGCATTTT
>.|TRBV7-3|.|TRBJ2-7
CASSSGSEQYF
TGTGCCAGCAGCTCCGGTAGTGAGCAGTACTTC